This TCR beta chain derives from a study of PD-L1 blockade in urothelial cancer. The CDR3 consists of 13 residues. The germline CDR1 and CDR2 sequences are LNHNV and YYDKDF (reference sequence). The ends were cut back, 1 base at V and 8 bases at J, with 9 bases in the middle. Clones were read by immunoSEQ multiplex PCR, and TCRdb kept only the in-frame ones, dropping some. The data show around 45,000 clones, with about 91% seen just once and approximately 4.1% held by the top ten. Material: PBMCs, obtained around atezolizumab (anti-PD-L1) treatment. This rearrangement joins TRBV15 to TRBJ1-5; D gene uncertain. This clonotype was sampled from a man at least 80 years old with urothelial cancer. For the CDR3, the DNA is TGTGCCACCAGCAGAGGACTCTTTGAGCCCCAGCATTTT. As protein: CATSRGLFEPQHF. Full variable domain (rest looked up from reference TRBV15 and TRBJ1-5): DAMVIQNPRYQVTQFGKPVTLSCSQTLNHNVMYWYQQKSSQAPKLLFHYYDKDFNNEADTPDNFQSRRPNTSFCFLDIRSPGLGDTAMYLCATSRGLFEPQHFGDGTRLSIL.